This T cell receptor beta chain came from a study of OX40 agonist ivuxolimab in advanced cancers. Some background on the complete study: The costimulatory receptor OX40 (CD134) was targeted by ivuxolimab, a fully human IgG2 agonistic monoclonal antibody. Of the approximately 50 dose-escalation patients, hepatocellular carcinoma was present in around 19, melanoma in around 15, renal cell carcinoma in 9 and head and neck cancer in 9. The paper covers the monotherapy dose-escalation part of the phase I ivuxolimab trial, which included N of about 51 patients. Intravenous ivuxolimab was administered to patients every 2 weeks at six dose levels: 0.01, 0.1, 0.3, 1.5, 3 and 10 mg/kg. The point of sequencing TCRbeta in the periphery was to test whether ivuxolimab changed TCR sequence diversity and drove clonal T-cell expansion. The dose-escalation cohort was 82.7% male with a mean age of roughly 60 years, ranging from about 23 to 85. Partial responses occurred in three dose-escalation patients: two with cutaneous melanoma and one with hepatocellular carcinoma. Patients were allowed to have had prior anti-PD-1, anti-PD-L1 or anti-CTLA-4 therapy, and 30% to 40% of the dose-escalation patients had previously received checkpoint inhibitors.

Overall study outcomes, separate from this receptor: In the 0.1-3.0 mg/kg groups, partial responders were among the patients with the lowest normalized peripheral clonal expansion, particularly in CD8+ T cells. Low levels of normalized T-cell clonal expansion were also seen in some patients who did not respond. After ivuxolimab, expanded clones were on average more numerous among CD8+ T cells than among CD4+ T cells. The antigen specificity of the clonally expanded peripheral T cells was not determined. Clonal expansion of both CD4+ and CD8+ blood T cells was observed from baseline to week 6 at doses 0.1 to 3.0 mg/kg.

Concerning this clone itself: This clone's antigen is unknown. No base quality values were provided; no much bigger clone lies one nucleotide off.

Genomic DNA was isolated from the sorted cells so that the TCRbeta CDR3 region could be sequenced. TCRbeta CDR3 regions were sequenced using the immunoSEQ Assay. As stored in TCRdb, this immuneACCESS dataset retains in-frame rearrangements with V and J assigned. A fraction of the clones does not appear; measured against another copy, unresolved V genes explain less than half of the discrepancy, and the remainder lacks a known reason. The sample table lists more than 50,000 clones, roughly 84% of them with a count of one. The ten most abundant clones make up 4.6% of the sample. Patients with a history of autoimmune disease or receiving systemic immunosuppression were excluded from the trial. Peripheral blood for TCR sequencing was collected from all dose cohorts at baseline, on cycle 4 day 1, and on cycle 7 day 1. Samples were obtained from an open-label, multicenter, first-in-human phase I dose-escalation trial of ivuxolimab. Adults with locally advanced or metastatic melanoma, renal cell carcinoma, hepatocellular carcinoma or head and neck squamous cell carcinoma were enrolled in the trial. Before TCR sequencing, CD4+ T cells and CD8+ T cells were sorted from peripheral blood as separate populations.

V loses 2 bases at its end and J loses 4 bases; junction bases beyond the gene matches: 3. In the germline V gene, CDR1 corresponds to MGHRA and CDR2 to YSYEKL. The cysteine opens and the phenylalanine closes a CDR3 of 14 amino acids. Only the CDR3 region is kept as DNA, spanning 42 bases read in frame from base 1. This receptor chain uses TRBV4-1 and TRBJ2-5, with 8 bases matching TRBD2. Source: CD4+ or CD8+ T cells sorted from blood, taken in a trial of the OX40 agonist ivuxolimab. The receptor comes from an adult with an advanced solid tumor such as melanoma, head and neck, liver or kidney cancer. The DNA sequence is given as TGCGCCAGCAGCCAAAGAGCGGGGGTAGAGACCCAGTACTTC. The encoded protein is CASSQRAGVETQYF.